Shown below are 5 T cell receptor beta chains from a single sample sequenced in a study of T cells after yellow fever vaccination. TCRdb ran MiXCR on the 5' RACE reads and lists one entry per CDR3 protein. The data contain approximately 150,000 distinct CDR3 sequences, about 6% of them singletons. Here the sequenced sample was CD4+ T cells sorted from PBMCs, taken on the day of the first yellow fever vaccination. These receptors came from a man aged 18 to 30 who received the YFV17D yellow fever vaccine.

This clonotype was detected ten times or more. This chain connects TRBV7-6 to TRBJ1-6; D is perhaps TRBD1 (6 bases). V lost 4 bases, J lost 11 bases, and 9 bases lay in between. This CDR3 comprises 12 residues. Germline CDR1 reads SGHVS; CDR2 reads FNYEAQ. The CDR3 coding sequence is TGTGCCAGCAGCTCCTACAGGGCACCCCTCCACTTT. Amino acid sequence: CASSSYRAPLHF.

There are a few counts of this clonotype. CDR3 nucleotides: TGTGCCAGCAGCTACAGGTGTGCAGGGTCCCCCCTGGAGCAGTACTTC. Protein sequence: CASSYRCAGSPLEQYF. The gene calls are TRBV11-3 and TRBJ2-7; a weak D match, TRBD1 (5 bases). Germline V gives CDR1 SGHNT, CDR2 YENEEA. The CDR3 sequence is 16 residues long. V lost 4 bases, J lost 7 bases, and 23 bases lay in between. The whole variable domain, filled in from reference TRBV11-3 and TRBJ2-7, reads EAGVVQSPRYKIIEKKQPVAFWCNPISGHNTLYWYLQNLGQGPELLIRYENEEAVDDSQLPKDRFSAERLKGVDSTLKIQPAELGDSAVYLCASSYRCAGSPLEQYFGPGTRLTVT.

This clonotype has just a few counts. The chain combines TRBV10-3 with TRBJ2-7; 9 nucleotides match TRBD1. The germline V gene has CDR1 ENHRY and CDR2 SYGVKD. Trimming cost V 8 bases and J 7 bases; bases outside gene matches: 12. This CDR3 spans 14 amino acids. Here the CDR3 DNA reads TGTGCCATCCCACCCAGGACAGGGGTGGGGGAGCAGTACGTC. Its protein is CAIPPRTGVGEQYV.

This clonotype has ten or more counts. V is TRBV28 and J is TRBJ2-5, with 7 bases lining up with TRBD2. The J segment lost 4 bases and the V segment lost 6 bases, leaving 8 bases of the junction unmatched. CDR1 MDHEN and CDR2 SYDVKM come from the germline V gene. The CDR3 is 14 amino acids. The chain's CDR3 is CASSSTREGETQYF. The CDR3 DNA reads TGTGCCAGCAGCTCCACCAGGGAGGGAGAGACCCAGTACTTC.

The V and J genes are TRBV18 and TRBJ2-5; the D is unclear. Deletions cut 3 bases from V and 2 bases from J, with 7 bases between. Germline V CDR1 and CDR2: KGHSH, LQKENI. The CDR3 contains 13 residues. CDR3 DNA sequence: TGTGCCAGCTCACCGGTCAGTCAAGAGACCCAGTACTTC. This sequence encodes CASSPVSQETQYF. The variable domain in full, completed from reference TRBV18 and TRBJ2-5, reads NAGVMQNPRHLVRRRGQEARLRCSPMKGHSHVYWYRQLPEEGLKFMVYLQKENIIDESGMPKERFSAEFPKEGPSILRIQQVVRGDSAAYFCASSPVSQETQYFGPGTRLLVL.